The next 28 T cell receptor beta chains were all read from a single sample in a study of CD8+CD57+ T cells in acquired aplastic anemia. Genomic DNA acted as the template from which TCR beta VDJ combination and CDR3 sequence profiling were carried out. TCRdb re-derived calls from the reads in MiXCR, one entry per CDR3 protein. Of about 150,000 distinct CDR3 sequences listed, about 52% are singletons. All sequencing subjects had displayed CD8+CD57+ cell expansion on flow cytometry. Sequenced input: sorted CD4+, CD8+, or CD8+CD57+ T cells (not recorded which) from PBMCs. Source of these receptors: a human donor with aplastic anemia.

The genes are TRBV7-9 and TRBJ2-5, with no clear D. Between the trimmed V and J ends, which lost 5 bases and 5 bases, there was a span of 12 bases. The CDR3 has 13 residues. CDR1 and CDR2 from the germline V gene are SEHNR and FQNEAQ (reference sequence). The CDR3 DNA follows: TGTGCCAGCAGCCAAGATGGCGAGGAGACCCAGTACTTC. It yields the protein CASSQDGEETQYF. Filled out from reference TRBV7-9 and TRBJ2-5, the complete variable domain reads DTGVSQNPRHKITKRGQNVTFRCDPISEHNRLYWYRQTLGQGPEFLTYFQNEAQLEKSRLLSDRFSAERPKGSFSTLEIQRTEQGDSAMYLCASSQDGEETQYFGPGTRLLVL.

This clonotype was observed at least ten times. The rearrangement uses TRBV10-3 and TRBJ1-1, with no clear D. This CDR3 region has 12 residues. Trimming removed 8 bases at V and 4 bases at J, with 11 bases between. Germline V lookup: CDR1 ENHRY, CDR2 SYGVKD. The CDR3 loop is CAIALDRTEAFF. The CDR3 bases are TGTGCCATCGCATTGGACCGCACTGAAGCTTTCTTT.

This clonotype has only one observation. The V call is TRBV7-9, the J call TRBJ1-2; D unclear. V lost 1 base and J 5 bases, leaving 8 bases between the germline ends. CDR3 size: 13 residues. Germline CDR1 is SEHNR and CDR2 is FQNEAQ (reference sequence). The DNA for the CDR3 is TGTGCCAGCAGCTTAGGGGGTGTTTATGGCTACACCTTC. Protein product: CASSLGGVYGYTF.

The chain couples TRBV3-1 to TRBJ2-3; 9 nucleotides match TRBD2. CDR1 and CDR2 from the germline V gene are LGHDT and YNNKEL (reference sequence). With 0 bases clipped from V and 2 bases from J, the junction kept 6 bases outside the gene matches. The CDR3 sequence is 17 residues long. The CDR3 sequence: CASSQEGRGGATDTQYF. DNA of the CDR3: TGTGCCAGCAGCCAAGAGGGGCGCGGGGGGGCCACAGATACGCAGTATTTT.

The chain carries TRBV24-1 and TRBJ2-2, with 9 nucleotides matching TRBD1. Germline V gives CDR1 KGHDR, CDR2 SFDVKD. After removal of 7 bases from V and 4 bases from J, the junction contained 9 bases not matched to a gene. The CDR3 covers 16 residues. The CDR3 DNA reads TGTGCCACCAGACCAACGGGACAGGGTAGCACCGGGGAGCTGTTTTTT. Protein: CATRPTGQGSTGELFF.

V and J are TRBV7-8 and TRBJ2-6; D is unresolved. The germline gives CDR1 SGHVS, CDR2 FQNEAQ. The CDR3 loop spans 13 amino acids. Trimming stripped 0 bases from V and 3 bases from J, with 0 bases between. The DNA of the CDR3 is TGTGCCAGCAGCTTAGCTGGGGCCAACGTCCTGACTTTC. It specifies CASSLAGANVLTF.

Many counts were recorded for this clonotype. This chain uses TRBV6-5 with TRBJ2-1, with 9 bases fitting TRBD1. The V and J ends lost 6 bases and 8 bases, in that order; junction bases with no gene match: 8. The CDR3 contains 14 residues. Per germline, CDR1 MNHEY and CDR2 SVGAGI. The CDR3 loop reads CASSLGQGSYEQFF. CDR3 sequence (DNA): TGTGCCAGCAGCTTGGGACAGGGAAGCTATGAGCAGTTCTTC.

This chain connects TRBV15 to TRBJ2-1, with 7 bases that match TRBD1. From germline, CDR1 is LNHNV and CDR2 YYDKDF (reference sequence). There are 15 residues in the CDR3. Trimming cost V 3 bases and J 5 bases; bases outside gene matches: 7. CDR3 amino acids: CATSRSGTANNEQFF. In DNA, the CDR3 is TGTGCCACCAGCAGGTCCGGGACAGCTAACAATGAGCAGTTCTTC.

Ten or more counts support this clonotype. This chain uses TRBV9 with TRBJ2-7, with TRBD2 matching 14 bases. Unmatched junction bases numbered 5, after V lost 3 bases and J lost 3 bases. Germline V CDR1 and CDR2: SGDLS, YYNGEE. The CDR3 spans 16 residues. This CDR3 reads CASSAGGLAGGYEQYF. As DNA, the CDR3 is TGTGCCAGCAGCGCAGGAGGACTAGCGGGGGGCTACGAGCAGTACTTC.

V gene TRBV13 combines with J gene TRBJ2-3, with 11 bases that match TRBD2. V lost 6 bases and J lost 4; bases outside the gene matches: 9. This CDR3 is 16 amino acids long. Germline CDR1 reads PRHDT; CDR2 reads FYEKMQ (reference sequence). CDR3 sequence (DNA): TGTGCCAGCAGAGCCGGTAGCGGGAGGGATGCAGATACGCAGTATTTT. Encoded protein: CASRAGSGRDADTQYF.

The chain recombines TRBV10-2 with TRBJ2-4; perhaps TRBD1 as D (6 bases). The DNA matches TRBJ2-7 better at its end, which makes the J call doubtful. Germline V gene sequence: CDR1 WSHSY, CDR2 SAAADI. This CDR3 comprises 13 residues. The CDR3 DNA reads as TGCGCCAGCAGTGTTTTTGGGGGCGGCGAGCAGTACTTC. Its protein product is CASSVFGGGEQYF.

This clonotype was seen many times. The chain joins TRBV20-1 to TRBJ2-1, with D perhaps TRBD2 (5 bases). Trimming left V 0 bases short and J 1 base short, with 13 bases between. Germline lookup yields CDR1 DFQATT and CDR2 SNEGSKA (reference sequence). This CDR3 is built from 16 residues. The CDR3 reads CSARDFGERSYNEQFF. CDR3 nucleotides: TGCAGTGCTAGAGATTTCGGGGAGAGGTCCTACAATGAGCAGTTCTTC.

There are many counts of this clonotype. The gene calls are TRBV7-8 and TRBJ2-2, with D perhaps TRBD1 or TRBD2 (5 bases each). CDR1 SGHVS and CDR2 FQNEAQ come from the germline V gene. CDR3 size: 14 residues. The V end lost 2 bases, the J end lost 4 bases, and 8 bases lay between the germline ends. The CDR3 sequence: CASSLLRGTGELFF. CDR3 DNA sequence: TGTGCCAGCAGCTTATTGAGGGGCACCGGGGAGCTGTTTTTT.

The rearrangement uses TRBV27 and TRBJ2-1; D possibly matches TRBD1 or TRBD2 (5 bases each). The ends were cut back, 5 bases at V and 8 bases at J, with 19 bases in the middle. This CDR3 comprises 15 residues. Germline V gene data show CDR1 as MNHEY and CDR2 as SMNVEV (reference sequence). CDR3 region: CASSHNRDLLDEQFF. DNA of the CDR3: TGTGCCAGCAGTCACAACCGGGACCTTCTAGATGAGCAGTTCTTC.

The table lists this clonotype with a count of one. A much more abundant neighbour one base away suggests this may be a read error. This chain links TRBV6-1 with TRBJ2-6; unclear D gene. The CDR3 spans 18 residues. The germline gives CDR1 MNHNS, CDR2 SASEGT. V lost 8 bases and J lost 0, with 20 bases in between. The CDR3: CASGQYPPPHSGANVLTF. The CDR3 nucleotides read TGTGCCAGCGGTCAATATCCACCCCCTCACTCTGGGGCCAACGTCCTGACTTTC.

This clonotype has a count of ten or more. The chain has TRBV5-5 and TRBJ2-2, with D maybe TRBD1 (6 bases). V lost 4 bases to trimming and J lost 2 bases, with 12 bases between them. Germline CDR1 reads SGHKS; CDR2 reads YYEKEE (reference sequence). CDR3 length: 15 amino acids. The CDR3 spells CASSPGTPNTGELFF. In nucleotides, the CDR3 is TGTGCCAGCAGCCCCGGGACACCAAACACCGGGGAGCTGTTTTTT.

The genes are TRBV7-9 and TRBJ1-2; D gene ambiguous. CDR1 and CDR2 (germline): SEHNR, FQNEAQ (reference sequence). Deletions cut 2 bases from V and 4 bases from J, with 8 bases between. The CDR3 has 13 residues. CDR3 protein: CASSLQPLYGYTF. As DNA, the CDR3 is TGTGCCAGCAGCTTACAGCCCCTCTATGGCTACACCTTC. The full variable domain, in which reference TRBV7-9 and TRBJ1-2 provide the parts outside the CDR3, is DTGVSQNPRHKITKRGQNVTFRCDPISEHNRLYWYRQTLGQGPEFLTYFQNEAQLEKSRLLSDRFSAERPKGSFSTLEIQRTEQGDSAMYLCASSLQPLYGYTFGSGTRLTVV.

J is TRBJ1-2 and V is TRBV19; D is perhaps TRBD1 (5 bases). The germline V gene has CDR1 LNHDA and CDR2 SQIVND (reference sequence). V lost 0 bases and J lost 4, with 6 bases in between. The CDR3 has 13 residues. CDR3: CASSIDRVYGYTF. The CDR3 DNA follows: TGTGCCAGTAGTATAGACAGGGTCTATGGCTACACCTTC.

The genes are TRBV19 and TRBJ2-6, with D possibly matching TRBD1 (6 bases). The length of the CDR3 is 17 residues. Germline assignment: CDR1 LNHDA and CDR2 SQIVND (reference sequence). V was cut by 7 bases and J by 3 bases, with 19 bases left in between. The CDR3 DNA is TGTGCCAGTAACATGCCGCACAGGGAGCATGGGGCCAACGTCCTGACTTTC. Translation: CASNMPHREHGANVLTF.

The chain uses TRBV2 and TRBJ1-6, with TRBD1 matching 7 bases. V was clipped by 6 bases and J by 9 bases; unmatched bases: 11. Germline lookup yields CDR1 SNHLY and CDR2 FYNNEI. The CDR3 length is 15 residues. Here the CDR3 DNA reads TGTGCCAGCAGATTTAACAGGGGAGGTGGTTCACCCCTCCACTTT. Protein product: CASRFNRGGGSPLHF.

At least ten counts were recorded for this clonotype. CDR3 in DNA: TGCAGTGCTAGCTTAGGCCGGGGGGCTCGCACAGATACGCAGTATTTT. Translated, it gives CSASLGRGARTDTQYF. This chain uses TRBV20-1 with TRBJ2-3; D is possibly TRBD2 (7 bases). V dropped 3 bases and J dropped 1 base, with 17 bases sitting between them. This CDR3 has 16 residues. Looked up from germline, CDR1 is DFQATT and CDR2 is SNEGSKA (reference sequence).

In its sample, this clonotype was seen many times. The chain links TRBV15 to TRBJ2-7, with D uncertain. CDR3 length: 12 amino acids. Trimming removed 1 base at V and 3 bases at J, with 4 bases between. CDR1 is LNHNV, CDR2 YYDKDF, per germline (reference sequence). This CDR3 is CATSRAGYEQYF. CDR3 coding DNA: TGTGCCACCAGCAGAGCGGGCTACGAGCAGTACTTC.

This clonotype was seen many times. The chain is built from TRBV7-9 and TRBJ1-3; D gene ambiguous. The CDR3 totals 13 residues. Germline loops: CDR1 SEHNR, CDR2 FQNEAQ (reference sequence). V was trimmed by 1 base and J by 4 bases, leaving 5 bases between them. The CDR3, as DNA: TGTGCCAGCAGCTTAGGACGCGGAAACACCATATATTTT. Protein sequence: CASSLGRGNTIYF.

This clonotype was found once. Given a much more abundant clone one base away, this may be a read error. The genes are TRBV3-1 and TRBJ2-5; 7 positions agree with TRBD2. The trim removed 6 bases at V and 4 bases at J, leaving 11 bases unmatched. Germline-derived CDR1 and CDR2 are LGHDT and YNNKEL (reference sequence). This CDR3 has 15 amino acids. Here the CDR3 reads CASRPRLGRAETQYF. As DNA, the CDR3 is TGTGCCAGCAGGCCTAGATTGGGGAGGGCAGAGACCCAGTACTTC.

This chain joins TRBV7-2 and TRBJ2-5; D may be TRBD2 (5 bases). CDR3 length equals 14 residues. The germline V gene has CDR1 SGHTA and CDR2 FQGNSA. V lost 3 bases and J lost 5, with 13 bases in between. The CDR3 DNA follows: TGTGCCAGCAGCTTTTGGGAGTACGGGGAGACCCAGTACTTC. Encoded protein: CASSFWEYGETQYF. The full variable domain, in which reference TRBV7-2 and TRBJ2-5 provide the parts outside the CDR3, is GAGVSQSPSNKVTEKGKDVELRCDPISGHTALYWYRQSLGQGLEFLIYFQGNSAPDKSGLPSDRFSAERTGGSVSTLTIQRTQQEDSAVYLCASSFWEYGETQYFGPGTRLLVL.

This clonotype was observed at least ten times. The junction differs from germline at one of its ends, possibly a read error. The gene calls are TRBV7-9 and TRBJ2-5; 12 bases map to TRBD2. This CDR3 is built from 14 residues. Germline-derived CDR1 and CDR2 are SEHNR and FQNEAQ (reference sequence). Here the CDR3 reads CASSLAGGPETQYF. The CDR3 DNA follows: TGTGCCAGCAGCCTAGCGGGGGGGCCAGAGACCCAGTACTTC.

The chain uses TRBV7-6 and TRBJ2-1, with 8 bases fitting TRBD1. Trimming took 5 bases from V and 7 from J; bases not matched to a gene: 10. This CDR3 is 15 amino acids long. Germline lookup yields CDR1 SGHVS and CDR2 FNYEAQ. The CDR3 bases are TGTGCCAGCAGCGCAGGGATTAGGGACAGGAATGAGCAGTTCTTC. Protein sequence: CASSAGIRDRNEQFF.

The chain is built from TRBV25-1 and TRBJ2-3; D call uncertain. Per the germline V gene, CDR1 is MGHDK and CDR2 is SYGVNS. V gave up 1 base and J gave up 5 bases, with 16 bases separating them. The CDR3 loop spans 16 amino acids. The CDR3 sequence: CASSEFNGLRVDTQYF. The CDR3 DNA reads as TGTGCCAGCAGTGAATTCAACGGCCTAAGAGTAGATACGCAGTATTTT.